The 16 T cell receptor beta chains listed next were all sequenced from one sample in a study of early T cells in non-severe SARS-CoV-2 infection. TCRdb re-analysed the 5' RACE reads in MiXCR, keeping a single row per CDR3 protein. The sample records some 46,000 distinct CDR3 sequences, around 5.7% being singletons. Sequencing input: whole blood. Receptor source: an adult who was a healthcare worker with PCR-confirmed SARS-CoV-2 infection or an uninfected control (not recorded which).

The CDR3 DNA reads as TGTGCCAGCAGCCCAAGGGACTCCAAGTACAATGAGCAGTTCTTC. As protein: CASSPRDSKYNEQFF. This chain joins TRBV11-2 and TRBJ2-1, with D possibly matching TRBD2 (6 bases). V was shortened by 5 bases and J by 4 bases, with 15 bases between the two germline ends. This CDR3 is built from 15 residues. CDR1 SGHAT and CDR2 FQNNGV come from the germline V gene.

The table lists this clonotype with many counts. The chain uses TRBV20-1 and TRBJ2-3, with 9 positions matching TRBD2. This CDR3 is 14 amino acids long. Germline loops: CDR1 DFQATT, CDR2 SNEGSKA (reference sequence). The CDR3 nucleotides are TGCAGCCCCGCTCAGCGGGGGGCCACAGATACGCAGTATTTT. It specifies CSPAQRGATDTQYF.

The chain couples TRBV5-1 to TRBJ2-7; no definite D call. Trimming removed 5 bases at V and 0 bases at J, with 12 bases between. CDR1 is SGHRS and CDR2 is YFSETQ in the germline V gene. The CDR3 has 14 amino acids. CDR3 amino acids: CASRADGSSYEQYF. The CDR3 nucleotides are TGCGCCAGCAGGGCGGACGGAAGCTCCTACGAGCAGTACTTC.

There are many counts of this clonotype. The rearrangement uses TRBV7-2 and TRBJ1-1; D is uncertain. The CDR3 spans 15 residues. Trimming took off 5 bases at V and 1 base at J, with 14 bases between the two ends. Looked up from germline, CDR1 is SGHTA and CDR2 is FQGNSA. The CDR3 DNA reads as TGTGCCAGCAGCATCACCGGGCCGCCGAACACTGAAGCTTTCTTT. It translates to CASSITGPPNTEAFF.

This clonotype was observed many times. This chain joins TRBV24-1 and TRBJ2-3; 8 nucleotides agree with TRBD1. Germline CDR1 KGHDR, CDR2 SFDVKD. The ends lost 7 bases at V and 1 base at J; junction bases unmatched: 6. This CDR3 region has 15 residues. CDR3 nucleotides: TGTGCCACCAGCACAGTGGGACAGGGCACAGATACGCAGTATTTT. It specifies CATSTVGQGTDTQYF.

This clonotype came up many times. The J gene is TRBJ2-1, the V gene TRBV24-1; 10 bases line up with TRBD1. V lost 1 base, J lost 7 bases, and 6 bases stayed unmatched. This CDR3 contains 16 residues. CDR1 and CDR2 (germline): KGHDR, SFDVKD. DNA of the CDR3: TGTGCCACCAGTGATTTACCGGGACAGGGGAGGAATGAGCAGTTCTTC. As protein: CATSDLPGQGRNEQFF.

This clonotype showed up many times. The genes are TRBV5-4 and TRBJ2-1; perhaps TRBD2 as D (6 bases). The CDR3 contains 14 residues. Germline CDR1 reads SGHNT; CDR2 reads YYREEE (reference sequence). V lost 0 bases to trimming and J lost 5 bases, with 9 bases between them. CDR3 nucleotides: TGTGCCAGCAGCTTGGCCGGGACTGACAATGAGCAGTTCTTC. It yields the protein CASSLAGTDNEQFF. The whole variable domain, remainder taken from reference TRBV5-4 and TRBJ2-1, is ETGVTQSPTHLIKTRGQQVTLRCSSQSGHNTVSWYQQALGQGPQFIFQYYREEENGRGNFPPRFSGLQFPNYSSELNVNALELDDSALYLCASSLAGTDNEQFFGPGTRLTVL.

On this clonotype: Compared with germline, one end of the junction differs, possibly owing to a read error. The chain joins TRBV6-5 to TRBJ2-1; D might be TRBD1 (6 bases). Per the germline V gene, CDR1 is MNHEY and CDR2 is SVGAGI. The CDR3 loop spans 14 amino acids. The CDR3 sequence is CVSRWSGAGNEQFF. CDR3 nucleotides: TGTGTCAGCAGGTGGTCAGGGGCTGGCAATGAGCAGTTCTTC.

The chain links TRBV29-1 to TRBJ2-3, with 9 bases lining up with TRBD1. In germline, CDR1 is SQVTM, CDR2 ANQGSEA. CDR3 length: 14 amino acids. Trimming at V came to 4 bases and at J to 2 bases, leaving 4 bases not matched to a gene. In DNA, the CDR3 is TGCAGCGTTGTGGGGACAGGGCACACAGATACGCAGTATTTT. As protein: CSVVGTGHTDTQYF.

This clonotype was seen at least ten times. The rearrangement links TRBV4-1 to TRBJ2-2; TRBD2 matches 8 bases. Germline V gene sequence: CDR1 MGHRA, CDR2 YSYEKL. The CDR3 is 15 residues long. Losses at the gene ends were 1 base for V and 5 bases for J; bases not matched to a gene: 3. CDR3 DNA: TGCGCCAGCAGCCAAGCCAGCGGGGGAACCGGGGAGCTGTTTTTT. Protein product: CASSQASGGTGELFF.

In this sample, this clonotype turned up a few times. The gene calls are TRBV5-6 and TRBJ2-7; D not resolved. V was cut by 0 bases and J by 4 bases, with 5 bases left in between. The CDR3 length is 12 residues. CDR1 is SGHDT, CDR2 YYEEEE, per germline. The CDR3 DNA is TGTGCCAGCAGCTTGGGGCAGTACGAGCAGTACTTC. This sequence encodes CASSLGQYEQYF.

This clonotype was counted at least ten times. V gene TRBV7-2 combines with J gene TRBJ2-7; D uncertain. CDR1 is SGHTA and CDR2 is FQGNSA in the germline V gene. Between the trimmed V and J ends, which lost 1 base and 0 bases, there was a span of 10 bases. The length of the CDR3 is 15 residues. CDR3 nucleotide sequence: TGTGCCAGCAGCTTAGGGTCAACAGTCTCCTACGAGCAGTACTTC. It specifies CASSLGSTVSYEQYF.

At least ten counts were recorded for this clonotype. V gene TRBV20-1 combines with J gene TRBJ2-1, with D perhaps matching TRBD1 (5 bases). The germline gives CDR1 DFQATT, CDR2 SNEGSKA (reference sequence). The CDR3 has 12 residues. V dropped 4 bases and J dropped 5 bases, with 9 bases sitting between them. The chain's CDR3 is CSAIIRDNEQFF. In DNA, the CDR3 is TGCAGTGCTATCATCAGGGACAATGAGCAGTTCTTC.

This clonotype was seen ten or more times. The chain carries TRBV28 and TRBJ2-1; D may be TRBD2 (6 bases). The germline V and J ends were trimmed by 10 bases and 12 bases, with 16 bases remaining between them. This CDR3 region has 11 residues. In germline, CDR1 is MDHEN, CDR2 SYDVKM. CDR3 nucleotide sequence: TGTGCCACCGGCGCCGGGGGTCGGCAGTTCTTC. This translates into CATGAGGRQFF.

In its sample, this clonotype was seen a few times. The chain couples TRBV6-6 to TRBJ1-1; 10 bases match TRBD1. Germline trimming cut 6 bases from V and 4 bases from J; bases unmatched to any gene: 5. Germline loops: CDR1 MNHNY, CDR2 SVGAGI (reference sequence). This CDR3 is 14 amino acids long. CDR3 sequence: CASRGTGDSTEAFF. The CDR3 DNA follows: TGTGCCAGCAGGGGGACAGGGGATAGCACTGAAGCTTTCTTT.

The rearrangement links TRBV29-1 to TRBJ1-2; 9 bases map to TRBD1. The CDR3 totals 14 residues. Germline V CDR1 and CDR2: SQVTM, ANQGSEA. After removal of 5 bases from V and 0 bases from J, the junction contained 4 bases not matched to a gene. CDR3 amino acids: CSVPQGASNYGYTF. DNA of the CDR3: TGCAGCGTTCCACAGGGGGCATCTAACTATGGCTACACCTTC.